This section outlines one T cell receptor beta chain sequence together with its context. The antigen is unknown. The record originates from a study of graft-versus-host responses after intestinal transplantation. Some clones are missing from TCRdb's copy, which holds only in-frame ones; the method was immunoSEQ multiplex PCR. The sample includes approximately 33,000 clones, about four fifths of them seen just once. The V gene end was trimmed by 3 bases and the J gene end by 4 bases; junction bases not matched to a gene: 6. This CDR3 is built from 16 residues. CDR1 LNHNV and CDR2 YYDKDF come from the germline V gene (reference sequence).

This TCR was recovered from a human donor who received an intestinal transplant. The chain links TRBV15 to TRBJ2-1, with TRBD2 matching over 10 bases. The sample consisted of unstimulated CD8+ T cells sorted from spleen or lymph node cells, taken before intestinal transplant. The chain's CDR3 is CATSRGLSGGYNEQFF. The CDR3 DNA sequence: TGTGCCACCAGCAGGGGTCTTAGCGGGGGGTACAATGAGCAGTTCTTC.